The entry below gives a single T cell receptor (beta chain) sequence along with its context. Its specificity is unknown. The CDR3 is made up of 14 amino acids. Germline-derived CDR1 and CDR2 are MDHEN and SYDVKM. V was trimmed by 3 bases and J by 8 bases, leaving 16 bases between them. TCRdb re-derived calls from the 5' RACE reads in MiXCR, one entry per CDR3 protein. The sample shows 690,000 or so distinct CDR3 sequences, 5.5% to 7.5% of them seen only once. This sample was included in a study of identical twins. Study-wide results and limits: Model-predicted out-of-frame TCR alpha sharing fell below observed values in monozygotic twins.

Sequencing was done on a sample of naive T cells sorted from blood. This sequence joins TRBV28 and TRBJ1-2; tentatively, D is TRBD1 (5 bases). The clonotype was recovered from a man between 18 and 35 years old in good health. DNA of the CDR3: TGTGCCAGCAGTTTTCCCGTAACAGGCGGGGGCTACACCTTC. Translating gives CASSFPVTGGGYTF.